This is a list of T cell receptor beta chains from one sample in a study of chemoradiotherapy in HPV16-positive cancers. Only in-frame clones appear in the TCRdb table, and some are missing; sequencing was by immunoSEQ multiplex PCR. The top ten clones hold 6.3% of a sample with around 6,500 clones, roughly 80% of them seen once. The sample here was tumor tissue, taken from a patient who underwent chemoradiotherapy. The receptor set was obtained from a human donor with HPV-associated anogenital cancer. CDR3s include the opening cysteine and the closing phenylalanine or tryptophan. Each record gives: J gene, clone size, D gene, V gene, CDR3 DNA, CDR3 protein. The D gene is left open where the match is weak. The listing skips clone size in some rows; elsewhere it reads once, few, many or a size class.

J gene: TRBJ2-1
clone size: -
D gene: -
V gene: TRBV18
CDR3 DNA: TGTGCCAGCTCACCACCCTTTTTAGGGGCCTATGAGCAGTTCTTC
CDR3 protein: CASSPPFLGAYEQFF

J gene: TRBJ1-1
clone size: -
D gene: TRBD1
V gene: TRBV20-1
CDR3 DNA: TGCAGTGCTAGCACAGGGGTAGAAGCTTTCTTT
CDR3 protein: CSASTGVEAFF

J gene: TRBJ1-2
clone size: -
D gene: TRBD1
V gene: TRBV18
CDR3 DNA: TGTGCCAGCTCGACCTATCTCGGGACAGAAGGGCAGGATGGCTACACCTTC
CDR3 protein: CASSTYLGTEGQDGYTF

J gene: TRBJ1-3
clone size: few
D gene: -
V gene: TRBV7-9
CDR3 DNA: TGTGCCAGCAGCTTAAGTGGAGACACCATATATTTT
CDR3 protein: CASSLSGDTIYF

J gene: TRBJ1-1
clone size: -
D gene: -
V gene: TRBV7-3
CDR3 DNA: TGTGCCAGCAGCCTACAGGGTTTCGACACTGAAGCTTTCTTT
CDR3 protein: CASSLQGFDTEAFF

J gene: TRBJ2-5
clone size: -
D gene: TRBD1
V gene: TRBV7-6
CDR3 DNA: TGTGCCAGCAGCTCACAGGGGCCGGAGACCCAGTACTTC
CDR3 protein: CASSSQGPETQYF

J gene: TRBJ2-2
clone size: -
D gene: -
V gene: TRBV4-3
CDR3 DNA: TGCGCCAGCAGCCAAGTATCGGGGGGGGAGCTGTTTTTT
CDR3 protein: CASSQVSGGELFF

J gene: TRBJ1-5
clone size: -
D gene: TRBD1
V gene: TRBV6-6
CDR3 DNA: TGTGCCAGCAGACAGGGACAGAATCAGCCCCAGCATTTT
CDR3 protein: CASRQGQNQPQHF

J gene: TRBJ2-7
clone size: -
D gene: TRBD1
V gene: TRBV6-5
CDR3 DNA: TGTGCCAGCAGTAAACGACAGGGACGATACGAGCAGTACTTC
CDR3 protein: CASSKRQGRYEQYF

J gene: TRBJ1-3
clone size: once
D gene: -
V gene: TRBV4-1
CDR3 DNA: TGCGCCAGCAGCCAACCTACAGGGTTGGGAAACACCATATATTTT
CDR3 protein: CASSQPTGLGNTIYF

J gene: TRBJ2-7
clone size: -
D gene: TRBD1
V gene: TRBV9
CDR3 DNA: TGTGCCAGCAGCGTTGCAACAGGGGCCCTCTACGAGCAGTACTTC
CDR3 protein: CASSVATGALYEQYF

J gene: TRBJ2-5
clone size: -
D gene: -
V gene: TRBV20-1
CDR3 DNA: TGCAGTAACAGGGTCGAAGAGACCCAGTACTTC
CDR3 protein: CSNRVEETQYF

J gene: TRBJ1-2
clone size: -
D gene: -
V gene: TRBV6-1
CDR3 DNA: TGTGCCACCTCGCCCGGGGGGGTCTCCAACTATGGCTACACCTTC
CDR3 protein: CATSPGGVSNYGYTF

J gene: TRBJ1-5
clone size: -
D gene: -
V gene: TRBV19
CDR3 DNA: TGTGCCAGTAGTACACAGGGTAGCAATCAGCCCCAGCATTTT
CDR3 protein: CASSTQGSNQPQHF

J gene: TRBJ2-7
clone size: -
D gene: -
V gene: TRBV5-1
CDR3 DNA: TGCGCCAGCACAGTGGATCCTTCCTACGAGCAGTACTTC
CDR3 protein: CASTVDPSYEQYF

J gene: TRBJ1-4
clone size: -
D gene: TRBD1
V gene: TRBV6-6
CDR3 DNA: TGTGCCAGCAGCCCAACAGGGGCCGGGGAAAAACTGTTTTTT
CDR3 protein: CASSPTGAGEKLFF

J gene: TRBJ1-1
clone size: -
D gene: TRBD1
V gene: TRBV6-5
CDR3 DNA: TGTGCCAGCAGGATAGGACAGGGAGGCACTGAAGCTTTCTTT
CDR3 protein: CASRIGQGGTEAFF

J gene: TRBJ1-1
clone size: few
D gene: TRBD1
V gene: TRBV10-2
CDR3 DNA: TGCGCCAGCAGGGGGGACAGGGGAAACCTGAACACTGAAGCTTTCTTT
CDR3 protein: CASRGDRGNLNTEAFF

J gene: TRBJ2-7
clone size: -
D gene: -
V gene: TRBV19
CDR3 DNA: TGTGCCAGTAGTATACCCGGGACTTACGAGCAGTACTTC
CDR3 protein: CASSIPGTYEQYF

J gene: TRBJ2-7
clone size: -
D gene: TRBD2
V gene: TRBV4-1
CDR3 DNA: TGCGCCAGCAGCCAAGACCTAGCGGGGAAGAGCGAGCAGTACTTC
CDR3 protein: CASSQDLAGKSEQYF

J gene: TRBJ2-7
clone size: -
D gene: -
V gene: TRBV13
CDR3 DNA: TGTGCCAGCAGTAATAGTCGCACGGGTTCCTACGAGCAGTACTTC
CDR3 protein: CASSNSRTGSYEQYF

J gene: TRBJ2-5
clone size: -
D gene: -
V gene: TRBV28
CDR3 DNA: TGTGCCAGCACCACTGTCGGAGCCATCCAAGAGACCCAGTACTTC
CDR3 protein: CASTTVGAIQETQYF

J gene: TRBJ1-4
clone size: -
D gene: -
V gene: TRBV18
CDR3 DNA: TGTGCCAGCTCACCGAAGGGGGACTTGGGGCTGTTTTTT
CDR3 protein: CASSPKGDLGLFF

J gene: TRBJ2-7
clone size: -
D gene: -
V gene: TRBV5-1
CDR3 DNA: TGCGCCAGCAGCTTGGGAGGGAGCTCCTACGAGCAGTACTTC
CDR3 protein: CASSLGGSSYEQYF

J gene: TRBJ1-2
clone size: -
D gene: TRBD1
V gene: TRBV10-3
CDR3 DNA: TGTGCCATCAGTGGGACCGGGACAGGGGGCGTCTATGGCTACACCTTC
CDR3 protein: CAISGTGTGGVYGYTF

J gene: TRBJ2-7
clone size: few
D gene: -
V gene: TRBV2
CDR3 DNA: TGTGCCAGCAGTGAAGCGCTCGGATACGAGCAGTACTTC
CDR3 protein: CASSEALGYEQYF

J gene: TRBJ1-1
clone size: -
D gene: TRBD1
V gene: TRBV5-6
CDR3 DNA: TGTGCCAGCAGCGAAGTAGACAGGGACACTGAAGCTTTCTTT
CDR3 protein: CASSEVDRDTEAFF

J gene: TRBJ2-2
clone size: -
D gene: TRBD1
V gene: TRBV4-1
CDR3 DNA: TGCGCCAGCAGCCCTAGAAGAGGGGACAGGGGGACCACCGGGGAGCTGTTTTTT
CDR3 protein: CASSPRRGDRGTTGELFF

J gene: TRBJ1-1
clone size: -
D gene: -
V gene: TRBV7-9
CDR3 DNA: TGTGCCAGCAGGCCTACAGAGAACACTGAAGCTTTCTTT
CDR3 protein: CASRPTENTEAFF

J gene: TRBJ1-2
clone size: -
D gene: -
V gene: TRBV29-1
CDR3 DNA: TGCAGCATGGCAGTCGGATCGAACTATGGCTACACCTTC
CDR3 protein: CSMAVGSNYGYTF

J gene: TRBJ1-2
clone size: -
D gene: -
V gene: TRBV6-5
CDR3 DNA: TGTGCCAGCAGTTACGATCCGGAGCTCTATGGCTACACCTTC
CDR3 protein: CASSYDPELYGYTF

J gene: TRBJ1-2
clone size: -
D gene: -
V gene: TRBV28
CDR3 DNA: TGTGCCACCCCGAGGCGCCCTGGGGAAGGCTACACCTTC
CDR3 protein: CATPRRPGEGYTF

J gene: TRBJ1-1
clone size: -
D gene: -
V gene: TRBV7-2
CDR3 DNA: TGTGCCAGCAGCGGGCCGGCGGCAGGACTTAACACTGAAGCTTTCTTT
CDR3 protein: CASSGPAAGLNTEAFF

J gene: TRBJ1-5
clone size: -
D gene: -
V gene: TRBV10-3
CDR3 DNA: TGTGCCATCAGTGAGCAGGAGCGATATAGCAATCAGCCCCAGCATTTT
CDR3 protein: CAISEQERYSNQPQHF

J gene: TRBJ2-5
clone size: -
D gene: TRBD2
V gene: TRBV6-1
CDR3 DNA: TGTGCCAGCAGTGAATCGACTAGCGGGCTTGGGACCCAGTACTTC
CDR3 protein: CASSESTSGLGTQYF

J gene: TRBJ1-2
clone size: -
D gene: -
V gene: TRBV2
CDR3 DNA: TGTGCCAGCAGTGAAAAGGGATATGGCTACACCTTC
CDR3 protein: CASSEKGYGYTF

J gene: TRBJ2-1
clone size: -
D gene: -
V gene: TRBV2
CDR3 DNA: TGTGCCAGCAGTGAAAAAGTTGGTGAGCAGTTCTTC
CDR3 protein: CASSEKVGEQFF

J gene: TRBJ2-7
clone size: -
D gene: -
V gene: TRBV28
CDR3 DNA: TGTGCCAGCACACCAGGTGGGGCTAACGAGCAGTACTTC
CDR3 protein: CASTPGGANEQYF

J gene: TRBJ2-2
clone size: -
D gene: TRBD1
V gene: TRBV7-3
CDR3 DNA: TGTGCCAGCAGCTTGGGACAGGGGACCGGGGAGCTGTTTTTT
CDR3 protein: CASSLGQGTGELFF

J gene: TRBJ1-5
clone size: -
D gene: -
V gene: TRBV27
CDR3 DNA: TGTGCCAGCAGTCCCGACAGTCATAGCAATCAGCCCCAGCATTTT
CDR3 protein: CASSPDSHSNQPQHF

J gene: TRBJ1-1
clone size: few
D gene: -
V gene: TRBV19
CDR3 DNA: TGTGCCAGTAGCCCTATCCCATCTTACGGACAGATGAACACTGAAGCTTTCTTT
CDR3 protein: CASSPIPSYGQMNTEAFF

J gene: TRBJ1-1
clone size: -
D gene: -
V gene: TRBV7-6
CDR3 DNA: TGTGCCAGCAGCCTGGCGGCCCAACCGGCTGAAGCTTTCTTT
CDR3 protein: CASSLAAQPAEAFF

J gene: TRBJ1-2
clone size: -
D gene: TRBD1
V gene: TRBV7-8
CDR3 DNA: TGTGCCAGCAGCTTCGGGGACAGACTCACCACCTATGGCTACACCTTC
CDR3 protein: CASSFGDRLTTYGYTF

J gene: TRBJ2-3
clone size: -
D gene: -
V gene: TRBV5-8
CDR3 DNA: TGTGCCAGCAGCTTGGTCCGTACAGATACGCAGTATTTT
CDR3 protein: CASSLVRTDTQYF

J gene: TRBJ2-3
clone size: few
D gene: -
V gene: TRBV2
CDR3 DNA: TGTGCCAGCAGTGTTCGAGCCGGTGGCACAGATACGCAGTATTTT
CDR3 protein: CASSVRAGGTDTQYF

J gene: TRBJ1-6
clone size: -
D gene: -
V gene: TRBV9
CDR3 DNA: TGTGCCAGCGCATCAAACCTTAATTCACCCCTCCACTTT
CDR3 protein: CASASNLNSPLHF

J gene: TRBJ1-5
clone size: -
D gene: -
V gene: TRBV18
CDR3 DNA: TGTGCCAGCTCCCCAGAGACCAATCAGCCCCAGCATTTT
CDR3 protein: CASSPETNQPQHF

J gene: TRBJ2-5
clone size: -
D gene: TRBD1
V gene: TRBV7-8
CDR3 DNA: TGTGCCAGCAGCTTAGAAACCGGGACAGGGAGAGAGACCCAGTACTTC
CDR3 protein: CASSLETGTGRETQYF

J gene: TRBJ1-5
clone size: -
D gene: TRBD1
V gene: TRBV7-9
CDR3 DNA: TGTGCCAGCAGCTTAGGGGAACAGGGGTTGGGCCAGCCCCAGCATTTT
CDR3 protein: CASSLGEQGLGQPQHF